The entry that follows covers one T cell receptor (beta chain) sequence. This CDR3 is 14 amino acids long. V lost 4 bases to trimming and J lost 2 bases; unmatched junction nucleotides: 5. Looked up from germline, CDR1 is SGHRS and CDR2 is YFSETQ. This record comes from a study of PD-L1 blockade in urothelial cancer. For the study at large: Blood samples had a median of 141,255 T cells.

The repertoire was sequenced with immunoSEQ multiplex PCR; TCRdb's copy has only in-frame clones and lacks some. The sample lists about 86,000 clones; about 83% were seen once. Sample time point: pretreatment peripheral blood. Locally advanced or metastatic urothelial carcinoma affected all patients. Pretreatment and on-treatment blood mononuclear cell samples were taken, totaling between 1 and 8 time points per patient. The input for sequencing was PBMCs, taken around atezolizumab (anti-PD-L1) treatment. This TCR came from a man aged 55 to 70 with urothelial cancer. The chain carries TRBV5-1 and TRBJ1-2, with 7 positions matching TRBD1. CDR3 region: CASSLGTENYGYTF. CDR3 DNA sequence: TGCGCCAGCAGCCTAGGGACAGAGAACTATGGCTACACCTTC.